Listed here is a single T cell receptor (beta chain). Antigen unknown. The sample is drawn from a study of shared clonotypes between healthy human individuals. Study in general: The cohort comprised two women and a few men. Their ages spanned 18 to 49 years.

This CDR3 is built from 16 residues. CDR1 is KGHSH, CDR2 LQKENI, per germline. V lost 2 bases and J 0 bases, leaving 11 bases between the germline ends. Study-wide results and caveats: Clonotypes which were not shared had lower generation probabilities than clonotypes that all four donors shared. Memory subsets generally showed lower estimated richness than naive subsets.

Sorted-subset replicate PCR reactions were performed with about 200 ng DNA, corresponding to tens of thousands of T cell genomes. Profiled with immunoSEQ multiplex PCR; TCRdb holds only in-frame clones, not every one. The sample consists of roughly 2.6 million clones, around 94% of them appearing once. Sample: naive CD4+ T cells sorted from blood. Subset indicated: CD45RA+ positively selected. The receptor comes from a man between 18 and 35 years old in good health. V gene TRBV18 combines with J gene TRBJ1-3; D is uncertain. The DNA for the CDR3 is TGTGCCAGCTCACCATCGCTGCCGGACTCTGGAAACACCATATATTTT. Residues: CASSPSLPDSGNTIYF.